This is a list of T cell receptor beta chains from one sample in a study of Ad26.COV2.S vaccination and SARS-CoV-2 variants. TCRdb keeps only in-frame clones here, not all; method: immunoSEQ multiplex PCR. The data show roughly 450,000 clones, approximately 92% seen once. The sequencing here drew on peripheral blood, taken in a trial of Ad26.COV2.S vaccine versus placebo. The receptors stem from a person aged 18-65 years who received the Ad26.COV2.S COVID-19 vaccine or a placebo. CDR3s include the opening cysteine and the closing phenylalanine or tryptophan. The D gene is left open where the match is weak.

V: TRBV12-3/TRBV12-4; J: TRBJ1-2; D: TRBD1; DNA: TGTGCCAGCAGTCCGTCGGGACAGGCTTCCTTC; CDR3: CASSPSGQASF
V: TRBV14; J: TRBJ2-2; D: .; DNA: TGTGCCAGCAGCCAATTAGCGAACACCGGGGAGCTGTTTTTT; CDR3: CASSQLANTGELFF
V: TRBV29-1; J: TRBJ2-5; D: .; DNA: TGCAGCGTAGTCTCGGAGAACCAAGAGACCCAGTACTTC; CDR3: CSVVSENQETQYF
V: TRBV7-9; J: TRBJ1-4; D: .; DNA: TGTGCCAGCAGCTTAGGGTTAGGGGATCCAGGGGAAAAACTGTTTTTT; CDR3: CASSLGLGDPGEKLFF
V: TRBV6-2/TRBV6-3; J: TRBJ2-7; D: TRBD2; DNA: TGTGCCAGCAGTTACCCACCGGGGGTAGCGGGTCAATACGAGCAGTACTTC; CDR3: CASSYPPGVAGQYEQYF
V: TRBV6-6; J: TRBJ1-1; D: .; DNA: TGTGCCAGCAGTTTCCCAAAGGGAGTTACGAACACTGAAGCTTTCTTT; CDR3: CASSFPKGVTNTEAFF
V: TRBV3-1/TRBV3-2; J: TRBJ2-3; D: TRBD2; DNA: TGTGCCAGCAGCCAATACGGACTAGCGGGTGGGCCCGCGGATACGCAGTATTTT; CDR3: CASSQYGLAGGPADTQYF
V: TRBV29-1; J: TRBJ1-1; D: TRBD1; DNA: TGCAGCGCAGTAGACAGGGGGAACACTGAAGCTTTCTTT; CDR3: CSAVDRGNTEAFF
V: TRBV18; J: TRBJ2-7; D: .; DNA: TGTGCCAGCTCACCAACGGGCTCTATTTCCTACGAGCAGTACTTC; CDR3: CASSPTGSISYEQYF
V: TRBV4-1; J: TRBJ2-2; D: .; DNA: TGCGCCAGCAGCCAAGAGTTTCGAGGACAGCTATCGTTCGCGAACACCGGGGAGCTGTTTTTT; CDR3: CASSQEFRGQLSFANTGELFF
V: TRBV23-1; J: TRBJ1-2; D: TRBD1; DNA: TGCGCCAGCAGTCAAACCCGACAGGGATGGGGCTACACCTTC; CDR3: CASSQTRQGWGYTF
V: TRBV12-3/TRBV12-4; J: TRBJ2-1; D: .; DNA: TGTGCCAGCAGTTCCTTAAGTGGGGCTGAGCAGTTCTTC; CDR3: CASSSLSGAEQFF
V: TRBV28; J: TRBJ2-7; D: TRBD1; DNA: TGTGCCAGCAACTCGGACAGGGACCACGAGCAGTACTTC; CDR3: CASNSDRDHEQYF
V: TRBV7-3; J: TRBJ2-3; D: .; DNA: TGTGCCAGCAGCGACGATACAGGGTTAACACAGTATTTT; CDR3: CASSDDTGLTQYF
V: TRBV4-3; J: TRBJ1-6; D: .; DNA: TGCGCCAGCAGCCAAGATTGGCGGACGGGGAATTCACCCCTCCACTTT; CDR3: CASSQDWRTGNSPLHF
V: TRBV9; J: TRBJ2-1; D: TRBD2; DNA: TGTGCCAGCAGCGCAGGACTAGCGGGAGTGGCGTCCCACAATGAGCAGTTCTTC; CDR3: CASSAGLAGVASHNEQFF